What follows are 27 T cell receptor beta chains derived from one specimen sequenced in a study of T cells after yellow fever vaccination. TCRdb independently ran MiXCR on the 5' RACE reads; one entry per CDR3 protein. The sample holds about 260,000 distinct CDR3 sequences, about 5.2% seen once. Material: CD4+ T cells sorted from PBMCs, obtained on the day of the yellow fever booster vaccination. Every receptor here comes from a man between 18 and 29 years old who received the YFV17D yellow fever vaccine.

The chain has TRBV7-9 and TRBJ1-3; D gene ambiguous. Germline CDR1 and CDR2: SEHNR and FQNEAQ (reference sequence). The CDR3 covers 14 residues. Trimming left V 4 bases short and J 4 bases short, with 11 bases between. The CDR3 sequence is CASSSDLGGNTIYF. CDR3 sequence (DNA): TGTGCCAGCAGCTCGGACCTGGGAGGAAACACCATATATTTT.

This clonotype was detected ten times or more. The CDR3 nucleotides are TGTGCCAGCAGTCCTGGGGGGGGGGCCCGACAGACCCAGTACTTC. Protein: CASSPGGGARQTQYF. The genes are TRBV12-3 or TRBV12-4 and TRBJ2-5; D is possibly TRBD2 (7 bases). V lost 5 bases to trimming and J lost 6 bases, with 19 bases between them. The CDR3 runs 15 residues.

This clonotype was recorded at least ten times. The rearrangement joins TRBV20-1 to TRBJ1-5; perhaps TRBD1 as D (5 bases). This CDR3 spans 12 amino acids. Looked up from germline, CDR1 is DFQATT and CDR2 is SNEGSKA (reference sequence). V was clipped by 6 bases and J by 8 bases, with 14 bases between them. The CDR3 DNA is TGCAGTGCCGAGACAGAAGTGGAGCCCCAGCATTTT. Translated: CSAETEVEPQHF.

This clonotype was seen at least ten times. The CDR3 DNA reads as TGCGCCAGCAGCTTGGTAGCGGGGAAACCGGCAGATACGCAGTATTTT. Its protein product is CASSLVAGKPADTQYF. The chain recombines TRBV5-1 with TRBJ2-3; 8 bases are shared with TRBD2. With V trimmed by 0 bases and J by 4 bases, 7 bases remained unmatched. From germline, CDR1 is SGHRS and CDR2 YFSETQ. CDR3 length: 16 amino acids.

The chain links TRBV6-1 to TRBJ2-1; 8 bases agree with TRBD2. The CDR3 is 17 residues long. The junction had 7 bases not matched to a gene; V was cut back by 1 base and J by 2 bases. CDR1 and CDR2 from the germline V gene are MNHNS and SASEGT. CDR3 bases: TGTGCCAGCAGTGAAGAAGCTAGCGGGTTCCCCTACAATGAGCAGTTCTTC. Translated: CASSEEASGFPYNEQFF.

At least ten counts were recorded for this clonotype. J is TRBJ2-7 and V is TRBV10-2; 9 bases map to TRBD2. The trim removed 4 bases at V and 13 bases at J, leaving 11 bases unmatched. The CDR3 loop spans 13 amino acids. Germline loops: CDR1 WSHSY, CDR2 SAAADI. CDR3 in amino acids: CASSAHNSGGTYF. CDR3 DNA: TGCGCCAGCAGTGCTCACAATAGCGGGGGAACTTACTTC.

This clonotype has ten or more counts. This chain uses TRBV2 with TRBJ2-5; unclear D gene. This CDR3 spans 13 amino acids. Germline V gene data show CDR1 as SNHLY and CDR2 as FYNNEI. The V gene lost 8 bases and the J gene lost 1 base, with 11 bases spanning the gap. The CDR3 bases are TGTGCCAGCGACCGGCAAGGCCAAGAGACCCAGTACTTC. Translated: CASDRQGQETQYF.

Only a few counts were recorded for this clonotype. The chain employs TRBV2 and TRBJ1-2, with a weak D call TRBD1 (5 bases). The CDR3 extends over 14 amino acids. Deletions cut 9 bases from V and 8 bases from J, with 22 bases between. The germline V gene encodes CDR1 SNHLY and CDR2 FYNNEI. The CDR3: CARQRPGVLDGYTF. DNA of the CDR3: TGTGCCAGACAACGTCCGGGGGTATTAGACGGCTACACCTTC. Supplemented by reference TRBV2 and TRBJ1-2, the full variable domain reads EPEVTQTPSHQVTQMGQEVILRCVPISNHLYFYWYRQILGQKVEFLVSFYNNEISEKSEIFDDQFSVERPDGSNFTLKIRSTKLEDSAMYFCARQRPGVLDGYTFGSGTRLTVV.

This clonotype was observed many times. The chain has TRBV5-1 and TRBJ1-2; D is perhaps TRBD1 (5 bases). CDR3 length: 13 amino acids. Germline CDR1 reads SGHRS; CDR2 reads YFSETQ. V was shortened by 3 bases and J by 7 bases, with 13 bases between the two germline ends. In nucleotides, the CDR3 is TGCGCCAGCAGCTCGGGACTGTCGTTTGGCTACACCTTC. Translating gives CASSSGLSFGYTF.

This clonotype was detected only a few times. Here the CDR3 reads CASSTIGGRTEAFF. CDR3 nucleotides: TGCGCCAGCAGCACCATTGGGGGAAGGACTGAAGCTTTCTTT. The V call is TRBV5-1, the J call TRBJ1-1, with D perhaps TRBD1 (5 bases). The CDR3 is made up of 14 amino acids. Trimming removed 4 bases from V and 5 bases from J, with 15 bases in between. Looked up from germline, CDR1 is SGHRS and CDR2 is YFSETQ.

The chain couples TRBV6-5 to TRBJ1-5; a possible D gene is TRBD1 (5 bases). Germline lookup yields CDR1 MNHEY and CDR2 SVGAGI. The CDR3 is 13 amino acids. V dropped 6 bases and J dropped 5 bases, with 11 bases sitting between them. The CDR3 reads CASSRDGYQPQHF. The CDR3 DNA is TGTGCCAGCAGCAGGGACGGATATCAGCCCCAGCATTTT.

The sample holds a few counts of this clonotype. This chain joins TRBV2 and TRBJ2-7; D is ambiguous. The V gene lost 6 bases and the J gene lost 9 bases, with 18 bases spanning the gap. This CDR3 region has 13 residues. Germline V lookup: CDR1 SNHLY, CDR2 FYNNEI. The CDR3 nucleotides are TGTGCCAGCAGCAATGCACCTCCATGGGGGCAGTACGTC. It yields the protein CASSNAPPWGQYV.

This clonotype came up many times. The CDR3 nucleotides are TGTGCCAGCGGCCTCCCCGGCGGAAACACCATATATTTT. Translated: CASGLPGGNTIYF. The gene calls are TRBV7-9 and TRBJ1-3; D not resolved. The CDR3 is 13 residues long. V shed 8 bases and J shed 4 bases, with 12 bases lying between them. Germline values: CDR1 SEHNR, CDR2 FQNEAQ (reference sequence).

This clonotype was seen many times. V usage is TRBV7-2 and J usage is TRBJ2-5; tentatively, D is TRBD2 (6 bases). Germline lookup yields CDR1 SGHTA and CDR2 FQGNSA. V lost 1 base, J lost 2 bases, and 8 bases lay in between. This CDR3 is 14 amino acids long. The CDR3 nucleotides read TGTGCCAGCAGCTTAGGACTAGATCAAGAGACCCAGTACTTC. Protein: CASSLGLDQETQYF.

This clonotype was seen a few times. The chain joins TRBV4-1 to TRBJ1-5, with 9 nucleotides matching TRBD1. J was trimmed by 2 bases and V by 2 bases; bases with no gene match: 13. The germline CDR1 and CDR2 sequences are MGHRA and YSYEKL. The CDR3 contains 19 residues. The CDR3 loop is CASSQKPGQGIFRNQPQHF. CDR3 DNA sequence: TGCGCCAGCAGCCAAAAACCGGGACAGGGAATTTTTCGCAATCAGCCCCAGCATTTT.

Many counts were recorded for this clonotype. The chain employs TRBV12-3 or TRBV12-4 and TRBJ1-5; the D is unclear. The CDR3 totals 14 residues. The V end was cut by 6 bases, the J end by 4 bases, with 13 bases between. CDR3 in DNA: TGTGCCAGCAGACCCCCGGCCCGGAATCAGCCCCAGCATTTT. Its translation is CASRPPARNQPQHF.

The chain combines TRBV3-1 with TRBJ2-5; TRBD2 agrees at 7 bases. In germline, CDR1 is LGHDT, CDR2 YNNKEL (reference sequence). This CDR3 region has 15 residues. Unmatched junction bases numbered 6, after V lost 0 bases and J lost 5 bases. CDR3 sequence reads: CASSQDLLGGETQYF. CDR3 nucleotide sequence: TGTGCCAGCAGCCAAGATCTTCTGGGGGGGGAGACCCAGTACTTC.

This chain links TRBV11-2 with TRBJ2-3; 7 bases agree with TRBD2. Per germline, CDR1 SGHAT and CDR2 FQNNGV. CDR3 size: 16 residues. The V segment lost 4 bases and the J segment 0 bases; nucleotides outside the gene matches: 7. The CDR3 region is CASSWGGVTSTDTQYF. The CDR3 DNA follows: TGTGCCAGCAGCTGGGGGGGAGTCACTAGCACAGATACGCAGTATTTT.

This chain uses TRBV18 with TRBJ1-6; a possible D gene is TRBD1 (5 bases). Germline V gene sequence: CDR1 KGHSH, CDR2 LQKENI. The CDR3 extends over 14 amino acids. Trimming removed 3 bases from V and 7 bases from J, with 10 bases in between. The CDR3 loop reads CASSPGRINSPLHF. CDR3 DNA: TGTGCCAGCTCACCGGGACGGATAAATTCACCCCTCCACTTT.

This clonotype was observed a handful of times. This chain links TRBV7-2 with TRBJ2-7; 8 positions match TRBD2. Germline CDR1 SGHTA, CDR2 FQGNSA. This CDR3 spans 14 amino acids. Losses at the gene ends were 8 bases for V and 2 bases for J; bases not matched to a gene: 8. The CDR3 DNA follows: TGTGCCAGCGGGGGGAGCGGGGGCACCTACGAGCAGTACTTC. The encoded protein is CASGGSGGTYEQYF.

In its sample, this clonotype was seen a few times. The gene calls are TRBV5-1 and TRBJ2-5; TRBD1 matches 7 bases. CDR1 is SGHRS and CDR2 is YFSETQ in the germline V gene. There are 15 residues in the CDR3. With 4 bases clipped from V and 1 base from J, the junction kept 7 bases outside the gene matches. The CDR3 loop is CASSNTGALQETQYF. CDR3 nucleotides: TGCGCCAGCAGCAATACAGGGGCCCTCCAAGAGACCCAGTACTTC.

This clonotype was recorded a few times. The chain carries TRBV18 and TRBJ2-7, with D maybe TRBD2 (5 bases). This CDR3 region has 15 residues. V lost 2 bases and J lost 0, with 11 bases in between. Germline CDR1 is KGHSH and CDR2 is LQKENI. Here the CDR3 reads CASSPITTTSYEQYF. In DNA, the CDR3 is TGTGCCAGCTCACCAATAACGACTACCTCCTACGAGCAGTACTTC.

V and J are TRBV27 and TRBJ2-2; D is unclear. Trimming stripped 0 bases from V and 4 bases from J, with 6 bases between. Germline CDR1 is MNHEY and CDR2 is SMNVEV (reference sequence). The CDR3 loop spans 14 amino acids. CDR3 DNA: TGTGCCAGCAGTTTATCTACCACCACCGGGGAGCTGTTTTTT. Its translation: CASSLSTTTGELFF.

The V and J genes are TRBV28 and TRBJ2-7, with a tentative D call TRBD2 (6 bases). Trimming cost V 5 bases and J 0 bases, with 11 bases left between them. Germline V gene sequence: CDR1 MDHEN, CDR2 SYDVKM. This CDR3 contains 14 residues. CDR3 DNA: TGTGCCAGCAGTCCGGAGACTAGCTCCTACGAGCAGTACGTC. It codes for CASSPETSSYEQYV.

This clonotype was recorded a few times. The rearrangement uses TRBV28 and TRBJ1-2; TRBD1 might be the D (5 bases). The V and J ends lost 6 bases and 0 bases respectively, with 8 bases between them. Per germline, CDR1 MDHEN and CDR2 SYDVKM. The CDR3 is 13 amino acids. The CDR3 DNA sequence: TGTGCCAGCAGATTGACAGCTAACTATGGCTACACCTTC. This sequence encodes CASRLTANYGYTF.

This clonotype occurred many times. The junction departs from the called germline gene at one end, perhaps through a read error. CDR3 nucleotide sequence: TGTGCCAGCAGCGTAGAGCTTGGGATCAGCTCCTACAATGAGCAGTTCTTC. This sequence encodes CASSVELGISSYNEQFF. J is TRBJ2-1 and V is TRBV11-3; D is ambiguous. The germline gives CDR1 SGHNT, CDR2 YENEEA. The CDR3 contains 17 residues.

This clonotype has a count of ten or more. CDR3 sequence reads: CASSIGTDNQPQHF. The CDR3 DNA sequence: TGTGCCAGTAGTATCGGGACAGACAATCAGCCCCAGCATTTT. The chain uses TRBV19 and TRBJ1-5; 7 bases are shared with TRBD1. CDR3 length: 14 amino acids. Germline trimming cut 3 bases from V and 3 bases from J; bases unmatched to any gene: 2. In germline, CDR1 is LNHDA, CDR2 SQIVND (reference sequence).